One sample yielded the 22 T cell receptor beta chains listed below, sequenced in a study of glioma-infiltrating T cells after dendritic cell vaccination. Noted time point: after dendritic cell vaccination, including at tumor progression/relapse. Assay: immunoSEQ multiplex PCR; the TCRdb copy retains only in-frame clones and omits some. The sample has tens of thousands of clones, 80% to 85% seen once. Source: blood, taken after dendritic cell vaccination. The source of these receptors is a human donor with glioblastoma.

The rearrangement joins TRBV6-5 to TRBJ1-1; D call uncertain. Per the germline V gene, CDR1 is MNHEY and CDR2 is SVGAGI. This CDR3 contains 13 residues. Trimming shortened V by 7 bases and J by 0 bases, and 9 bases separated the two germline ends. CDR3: CASMRVMNTEAFF. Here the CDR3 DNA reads TGTGCCAGCATGAGGGTGATGAACACTGAAGCTTTCTTT.

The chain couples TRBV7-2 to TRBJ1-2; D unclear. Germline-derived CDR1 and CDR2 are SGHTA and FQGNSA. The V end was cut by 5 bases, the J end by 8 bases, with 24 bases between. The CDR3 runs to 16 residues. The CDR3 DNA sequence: TGTGCCAGCAGCATGGGTACACCGACACGGTCCGGAGGCTACACCTTC. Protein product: CASSMGTPTRSGGYTF.

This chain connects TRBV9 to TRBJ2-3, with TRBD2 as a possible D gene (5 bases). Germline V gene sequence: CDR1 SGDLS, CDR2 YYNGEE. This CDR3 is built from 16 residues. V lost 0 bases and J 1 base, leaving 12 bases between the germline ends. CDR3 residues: CASSVGGLRGTDTQYF. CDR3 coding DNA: TGTGCCAGCAGCGTAGGCGGATTGCGGGGCACAGATACGCAGTATTTT.

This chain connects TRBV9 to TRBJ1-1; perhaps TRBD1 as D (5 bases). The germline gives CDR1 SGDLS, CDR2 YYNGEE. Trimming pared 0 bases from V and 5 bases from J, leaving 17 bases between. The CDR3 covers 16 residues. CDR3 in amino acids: CASSVAGGVSGTEAFF. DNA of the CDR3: TGTGCCAGCAGCGTAGCTGGGGGGGTATCGGGAACTGAAGCTTTCTTT.

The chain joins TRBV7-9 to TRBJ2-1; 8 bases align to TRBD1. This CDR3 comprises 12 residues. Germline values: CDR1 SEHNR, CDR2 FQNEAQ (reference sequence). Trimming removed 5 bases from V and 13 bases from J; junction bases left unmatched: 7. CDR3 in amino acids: CASSEDRDSQFF. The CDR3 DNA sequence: TGTGCCAGCAGCGAGGACAGGGACTCACAGTTCTTC.

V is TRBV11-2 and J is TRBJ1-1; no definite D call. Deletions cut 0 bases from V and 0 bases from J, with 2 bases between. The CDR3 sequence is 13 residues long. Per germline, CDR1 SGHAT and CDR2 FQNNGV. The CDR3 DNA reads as TGTGCCAGCAGCTTAGACGTGAACACTGAAGCTTTCTTT. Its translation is CASSLDVNTEAFF.

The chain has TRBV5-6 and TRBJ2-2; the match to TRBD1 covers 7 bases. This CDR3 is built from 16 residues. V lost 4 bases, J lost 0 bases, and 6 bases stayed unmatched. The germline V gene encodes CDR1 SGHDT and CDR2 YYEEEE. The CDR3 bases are TGTGCCAGCAGCCTGCCGGGACAGCCGAACACCGGGGAGCTGTTTTTT. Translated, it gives CASSLPGQPNTGELFF.

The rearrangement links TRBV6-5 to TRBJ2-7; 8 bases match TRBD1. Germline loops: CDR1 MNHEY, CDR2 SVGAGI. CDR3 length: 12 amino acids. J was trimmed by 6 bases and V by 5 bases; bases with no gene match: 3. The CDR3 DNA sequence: TGTGCCAGCAGTGGACAGGGAGGCGAGCAGTACTTC. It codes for CASSGQGGEQYF.

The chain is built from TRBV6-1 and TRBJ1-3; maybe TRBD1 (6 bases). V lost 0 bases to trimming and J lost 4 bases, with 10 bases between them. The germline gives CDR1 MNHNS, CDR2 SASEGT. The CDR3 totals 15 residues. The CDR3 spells CASSEAGAWGNTIYF. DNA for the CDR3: TGTGCCAGCAGTGAAGCGGGGGCGTGGGGAAACACCATATATTTT.

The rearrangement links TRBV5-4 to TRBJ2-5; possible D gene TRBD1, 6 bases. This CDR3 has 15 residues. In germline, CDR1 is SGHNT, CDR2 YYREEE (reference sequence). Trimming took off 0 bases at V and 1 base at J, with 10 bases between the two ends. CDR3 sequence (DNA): TGTGCCAGCAGCTTGGATGCAGGGGCCCAAGAGACCCAGTACTTC. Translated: CASSLDAGAQETQYF.

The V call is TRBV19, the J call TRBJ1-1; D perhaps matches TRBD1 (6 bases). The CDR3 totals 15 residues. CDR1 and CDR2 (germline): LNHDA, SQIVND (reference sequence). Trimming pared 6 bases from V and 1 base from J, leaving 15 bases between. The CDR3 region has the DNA TGTGCCAGTAGCGCAGGGGCGCAGGGGAACACTGAAGCTTTCTTT. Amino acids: CASSAGAQGNTEAFF. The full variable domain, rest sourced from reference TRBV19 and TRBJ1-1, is DGGITQSPKYLFRKEGQNVTLSCEQNLNHDAMYWYRQDPGQGLRLIYYSQIVNDFQKGDIAEGYSVSREKKESFPLTVTSAQKNPTAFYLCASSAGAQGNTEAFFGQGTRLTVV.

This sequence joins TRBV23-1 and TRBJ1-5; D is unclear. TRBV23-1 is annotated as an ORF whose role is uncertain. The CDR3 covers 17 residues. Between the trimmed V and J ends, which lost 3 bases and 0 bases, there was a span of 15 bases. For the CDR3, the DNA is TGCGCCAGCAGTCACCGACAACATCTTAATAGCAATCAGCCCCAGCATTTT. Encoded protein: CASSHRQHLNSNQPQHF.

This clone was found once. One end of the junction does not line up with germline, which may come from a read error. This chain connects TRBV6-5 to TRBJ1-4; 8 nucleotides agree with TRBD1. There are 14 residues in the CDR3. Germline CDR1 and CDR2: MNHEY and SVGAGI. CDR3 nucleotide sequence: TGTGCCAGCAGCTACTCCGACAGGGGTAAAAAACTGTTTTTT. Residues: CASSYSDRGKKLFF.

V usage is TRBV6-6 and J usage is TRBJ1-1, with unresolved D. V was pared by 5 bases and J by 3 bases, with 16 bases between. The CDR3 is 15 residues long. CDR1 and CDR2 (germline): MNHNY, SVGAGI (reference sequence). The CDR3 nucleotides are TGTGCCAGCAGTACTGCACCCTCCCGGGACACTGAAGCTTTCTTT. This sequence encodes CASSTAPSRDTEAFF.

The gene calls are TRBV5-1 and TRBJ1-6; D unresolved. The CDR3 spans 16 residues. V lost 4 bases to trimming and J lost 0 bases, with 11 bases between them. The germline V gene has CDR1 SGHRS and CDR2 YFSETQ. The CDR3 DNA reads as TGCGCCAGCAGCCCTCGGGAGCGCTCCTATAATTCACCCCTCCACTTT. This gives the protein CASSPRERSYNSPLHF.

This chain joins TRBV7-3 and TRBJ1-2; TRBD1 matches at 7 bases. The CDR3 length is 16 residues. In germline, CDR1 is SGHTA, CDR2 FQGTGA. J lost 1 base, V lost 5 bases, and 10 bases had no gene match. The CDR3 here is CASSLSGQNDNYGYTF. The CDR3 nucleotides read TGTGCCAGCAGCCTGTCGGGACAGAACGATAACTATGGCTACACCTTC.

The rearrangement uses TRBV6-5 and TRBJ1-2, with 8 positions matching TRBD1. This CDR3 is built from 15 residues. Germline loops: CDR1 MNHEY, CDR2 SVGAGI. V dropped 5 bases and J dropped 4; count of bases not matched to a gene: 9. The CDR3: CASSPRTGRGYGYTF. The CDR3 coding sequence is TGTGCCAGCAGTCCTCGGACAGGGCGCGGCTATGGCTACACCTTC.

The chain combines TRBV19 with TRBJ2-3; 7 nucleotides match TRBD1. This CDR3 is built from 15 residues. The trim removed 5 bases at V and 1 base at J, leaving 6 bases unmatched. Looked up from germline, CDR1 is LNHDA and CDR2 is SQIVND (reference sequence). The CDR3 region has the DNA TGTGCCAGTAGTGTACAGGGGTGGGGCACAGATACGCAGTATTTT. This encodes CASSVQGWGTDTQYF. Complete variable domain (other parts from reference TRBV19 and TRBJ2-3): DGGITQSPKYLFRKEGQNVTLSCEQNLNHDAMYWYRQDPGQGLRLIYYSQIVNDFQKGDIAEGYSVSREKKESFPLTVTSAQKNPTAFYLCASSVQGWGTDTQYFGPGTRLTVL.

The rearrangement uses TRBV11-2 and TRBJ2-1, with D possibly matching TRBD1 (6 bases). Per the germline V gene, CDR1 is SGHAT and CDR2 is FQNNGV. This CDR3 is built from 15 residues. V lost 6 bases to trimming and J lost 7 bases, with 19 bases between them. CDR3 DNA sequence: TGTGCCAGCAGTCCGGGACAACCGGGAAGGAATGAGCAGTTCTTC. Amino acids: CASSPGQPGRNEQFF.

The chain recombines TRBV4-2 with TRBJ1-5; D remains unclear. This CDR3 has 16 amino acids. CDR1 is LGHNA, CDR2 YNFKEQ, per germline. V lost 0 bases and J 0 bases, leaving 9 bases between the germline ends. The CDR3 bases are TGTGCCAGCAGCCAAGATACCGAGTATAGCAATCAGCCCCAGCATTTT. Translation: CASSQDTEYSNQPQHF.

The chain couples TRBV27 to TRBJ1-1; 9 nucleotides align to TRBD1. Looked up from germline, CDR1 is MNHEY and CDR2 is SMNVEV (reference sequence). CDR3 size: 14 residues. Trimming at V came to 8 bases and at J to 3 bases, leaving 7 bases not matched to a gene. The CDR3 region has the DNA TGTGCCAGCGGAAAACAGGGGGCACACACTGAAGCTTTCTTT. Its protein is CASGKQGAHTEAFF.

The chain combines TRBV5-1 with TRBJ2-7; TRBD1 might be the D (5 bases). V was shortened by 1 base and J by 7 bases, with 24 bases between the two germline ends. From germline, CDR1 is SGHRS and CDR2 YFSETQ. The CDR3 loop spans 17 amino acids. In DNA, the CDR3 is TGCGCCAGCAGCTTGAATACGGGTACAGGTTCAATTGAGGAGCAGTACTTC. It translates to CASSLNTGTGSIEEQYF.